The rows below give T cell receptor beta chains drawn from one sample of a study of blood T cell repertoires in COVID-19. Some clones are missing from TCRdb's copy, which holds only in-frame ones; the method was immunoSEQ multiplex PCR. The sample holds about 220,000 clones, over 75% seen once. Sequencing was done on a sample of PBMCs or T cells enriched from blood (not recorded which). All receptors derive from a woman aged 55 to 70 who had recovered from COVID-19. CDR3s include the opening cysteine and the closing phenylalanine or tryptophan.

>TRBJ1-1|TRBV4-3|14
CASSHVRGNTEAFF
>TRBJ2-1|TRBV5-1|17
CASSLEVSAGDENEQFF
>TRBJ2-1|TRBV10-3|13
CAISVERYNEQFF
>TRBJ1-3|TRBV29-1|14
CSVEPGNSGNTIYF
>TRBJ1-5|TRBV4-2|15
CASSLEGDGNQPQHF
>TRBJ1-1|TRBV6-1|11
CASSERGEAFF
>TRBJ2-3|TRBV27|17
CASLLEGQPTSTDTQYF
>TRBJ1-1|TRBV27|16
CASSSPRTGGNTEAFF
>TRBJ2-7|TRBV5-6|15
CASSLGLSTIYEQYF
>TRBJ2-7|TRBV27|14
CASSFKRGVYEQYF
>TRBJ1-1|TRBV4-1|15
CASSTNRGMWTEAFF
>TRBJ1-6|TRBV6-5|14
CASAVRDRGSPLHF
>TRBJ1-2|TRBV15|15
CATSKGQGTNYGYTF
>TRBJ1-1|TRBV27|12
CASSSGVGEAFF
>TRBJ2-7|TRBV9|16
CASSATSRGSSYEQYF
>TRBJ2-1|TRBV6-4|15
CASSASLAGGNEQFF
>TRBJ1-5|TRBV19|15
CASSINRGGNQPQHF
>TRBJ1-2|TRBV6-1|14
CASSEAGANYGYTF
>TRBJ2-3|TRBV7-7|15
CASSNGQGISDTQYF
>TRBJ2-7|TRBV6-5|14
CASSRGGGSYEQYF
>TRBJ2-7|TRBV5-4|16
CASSLFRGSTSYEQYF
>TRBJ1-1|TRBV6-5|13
CASSRTGGTEAFF
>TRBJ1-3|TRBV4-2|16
CASSPTIQGSGNTIYF
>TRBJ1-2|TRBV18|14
CASSPPGQGYGYTF
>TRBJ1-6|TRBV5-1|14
CASSLGQRNSPLHF
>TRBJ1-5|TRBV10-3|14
CAISEVEDNQPQHF
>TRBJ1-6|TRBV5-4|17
CASSLGGLSSYNSPLHF
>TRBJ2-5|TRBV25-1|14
CASRPRGGFETQYF
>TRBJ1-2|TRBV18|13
CASSPGQNYGYTF
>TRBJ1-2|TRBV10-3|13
CATKGQGASGYTF
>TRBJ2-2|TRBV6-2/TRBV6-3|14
CASSLLLNTGELFF
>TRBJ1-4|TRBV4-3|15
CASSQDLWQGEKLFF
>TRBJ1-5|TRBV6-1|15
CASSEVTGANQPQHF
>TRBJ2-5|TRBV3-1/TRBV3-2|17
CASSPVGQATLQETQYF
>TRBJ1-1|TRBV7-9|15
CASSLTQRGPLEAFF
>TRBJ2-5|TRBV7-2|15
CASTPGAGQQETQYF
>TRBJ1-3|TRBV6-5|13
CASSPGGGNTIYF
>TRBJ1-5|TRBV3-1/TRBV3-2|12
CASSRLNQPQHF
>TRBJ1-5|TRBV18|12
CASSPTNQPQHF
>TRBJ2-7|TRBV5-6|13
CASSRQGSYEQYF
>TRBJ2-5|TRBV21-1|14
CASSIYRSQETQYF
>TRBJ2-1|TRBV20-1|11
CSGDREDEQFF